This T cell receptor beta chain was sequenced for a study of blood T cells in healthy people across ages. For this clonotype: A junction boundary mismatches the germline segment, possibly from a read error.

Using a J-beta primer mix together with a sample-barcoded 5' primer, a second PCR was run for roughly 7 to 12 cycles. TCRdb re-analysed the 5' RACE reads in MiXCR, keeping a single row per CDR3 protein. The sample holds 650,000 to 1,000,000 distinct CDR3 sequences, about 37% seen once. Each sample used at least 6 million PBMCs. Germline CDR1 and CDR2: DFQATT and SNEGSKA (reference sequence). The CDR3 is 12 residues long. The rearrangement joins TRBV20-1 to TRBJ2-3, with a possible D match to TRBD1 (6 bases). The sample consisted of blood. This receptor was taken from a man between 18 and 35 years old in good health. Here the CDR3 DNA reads TGCCGTGCTAGTGGGGGCAGAGATACGCAGTATTTT. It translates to CRASGGRDTQYF.